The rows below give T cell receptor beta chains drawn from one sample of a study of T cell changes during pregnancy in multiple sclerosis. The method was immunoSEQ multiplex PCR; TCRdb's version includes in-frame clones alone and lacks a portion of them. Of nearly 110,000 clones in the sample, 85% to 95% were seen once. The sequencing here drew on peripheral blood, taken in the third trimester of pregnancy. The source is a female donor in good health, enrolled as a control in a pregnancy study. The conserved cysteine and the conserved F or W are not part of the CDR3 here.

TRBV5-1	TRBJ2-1	ASSLRTTHNEQF
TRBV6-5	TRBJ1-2	ASSYRQVHRNGYT
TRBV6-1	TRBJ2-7	ASSPDNSYEQY
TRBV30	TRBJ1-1	AWSVGGEAF
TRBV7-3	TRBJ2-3	ASSSTRGTDTQY
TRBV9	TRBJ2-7	ASSVGDRATREQY
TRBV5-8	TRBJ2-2	ASSLGTSGTNTGELF
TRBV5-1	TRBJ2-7	ASSFDGQGRGEQY
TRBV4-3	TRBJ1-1	ASSPQPRTEAF
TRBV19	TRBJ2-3	ASSPQGQGLDTQY